Listed below are T cell receptor beta chains from one sample, sequenced in a study of CD8 T cells in Susac syndrome. One entry per CDR3 protein, called by TCRdb with MiXCR from the immunoSEQ multiplex PCR reads. The repertoire has a few hundred thousand distinct CDR3 sequences, approximately 85% of them found once; the top ten carry around 0.12%. Material for sequencing was CD8+ T cells from PBMCs. The receptors originated from a human donor with multiple sclerosis. Both conserved end residues are part of each CDR3. D genes are given only for firm matches. Not all rows give a size; the values are once, few, many and, for expanded clones, a class.

>TRBJ2-2|-|TRBV24-1|-|12
CATSDYSGELFF
TGTGCCACCAGTGATTACTCCGGGGAGCTGTTTTTT
>TRBJ1-1|-|TRBV27|-|13
CASRLWGNTEAFF
TGTGCCAGCAGGTTGTGGGGGAACACTGAAGCTTTCTTT
>TRBJ2-7|TRBD1|TRBV5-1|once|15
CASSLDRPNSYEQYF
TGCGCCAGCAGCCTGGACAGGCCGAACTCCTACGAGCAGTACTTC
>TRBJ1-2|TRBD1|TRBV29-1|once|13
CSVSTGEAYGYTF
TGCAGCGTCTCCACAGGGGAGGCTTATGGCTACACCTTC
>TRBJ2-1|-|TRBV10-3|-|15
CAISELAAFYNEQFF
TGTGCCATCAGTGAGTTAGCGGCATTCTACAATGAGCAGTTCTTC
>TRBJ2-5|-|TRBV7-2|once|21
CASSLALIFSGDTGRQETQYF
TGTGCCAGCAGCTTAGCGCTAATCTTTAGTGGGGACACAGGTAGACAAGAGACCCAGTACTTC
>TRBJ2-1|TRBD1|TRBV7-2|-|15
CASSSTGGLYNEQFF
TGTGCCAGCAGCTCTACAGGGGGGCTCTACAATGAGCAGTTCTTC
>TRBJ1-2|-|TRBV5-1|-|17
CASSLWGGGDANYGYTF
TGCGCCAGCAGCCTATGGGGAGGCGGGGACGCTAACTATGGCTACACCTTC
>TRBJ2-1|-|TRBV3-1|-|16
CASSQAGSLIGNEQFF
TGTGCCAGCAGCCAAGCGGGAAGCCTTATTGGGAATGAGCAGTTCTTC
>TRBJ2-7|TRBD1|TRBV6-2/TRBV6-3|-|13
CATFPGQTYEQYF
TGTGCCACCTTTCCGGGACAGACTTACGAGCAGTACTTC
>TRBJ1-5|TRBD1|TRBV19|-|15
CASSIVTGGFQPQHF
TGTGCCAGTAGTATAGTAACAGGGGGGTTTCAGCCCCAGCATTTT